A single sample gave rise to the 27 T cell receptor beta chains below, sequenced in a study of blood T cell repertoires in COVID-19. Only in-frame clones appear in the TCRdb table, and some are missing; sequencing was by immunoSEQ multiplex PCR. The sample has approximately 250,000 clones, 86% seen once; the top ten hold roughly 5.2%. Sequenced material: peripheral blood. All receptors derive from a woman at least 80 years old with COVID-19, enrolled during active disease.

This clone was picked up one time. This rearrangement joins TRBV16 to TRBJ2-7; tentatively, D is TRBD2 (5 bases). This CDR3 has 14 amino acids. V was clipped by 2 bases and J by 5 bases, with 13 bases between them. Germline V gives CDR1 KGHSY, CDR2 FQNENV. CDR3 residues: CASSQVAAGNEQYF. CDR3 in DNA: TGTGCCAGCAGCCAAGTGGCGGCCGGGAACGAGCAGTACTTC.

The chain joins TRBV19 to TRBJ2-7; the D gene is possibly TRBD1 (7 bases). This CDR3 contains 15 residues. Germline V CDR1 and CDR2: LNHDA, SQIVND (reference sequence). Trimming removed 0 bases from V and 3 bases from J, with 12 bases in between. The CDR3 loop reads CASSIDRGVGYEQYF. DNA of the CDR3: TGTGCCAGTAGTATAGACAGGGGGGTTGGCTACGAGCAGTACTTC.

CDR3 nucleotides: TGTGCCAGCAGTTTAAAGGACAGGGGGCTAGGAGGCTACACCTTC. This gives the protein CASSLKDRGLGGYTF. The chain combines TRBV27 with TRBJ1-2; 11 nucleotides agree with TRBD1. V lost 2 bases to trimming and J lost 8 bases; unmatched junction nucleotides: 7. Germline V gene lookup returns CDR1 MNHEY and CDR2 SMNVEV (reference sequence). This CDR3 is built from 15 residues.

The rearrangement links TRBV11-2 to TRBJ1-1; D may be TRBD1 (5 bases). The CDR3 is 14 amino acids. V was trimmed by 0 bases and J by 6 bases, leaving 11 bases between them. Per germline, CDR1 SGHAT and CDR2 FQNNGV. The CDR3 protein is CASSLDFGASEAFF. The CDR3 DNA sequence: TGTGCCAGCAGCTTAGATTTTGGGGCTTCTGAAGCTTTCTTT. Full variable domain (rest looked up from reference TRBV11-2 and TRBJ1-1): EAGVAQSPRYKIIEKRQSVAFWCNPISGHATLYWYQQILGQGPKLLIQFQNNGVVDDSQLPKDRFSAERLKGVDSTLKIQPAKLEDSAVYLCASSLDFGASEAFFGQGTRLTVV.

This clone was seen more than once but under ten times. The rearrangement uses TRBV28 and TRBJ1-2; 7 bases fit TRBD1. Germline V gene sequence: CDR1 MDHEN, CDR2 SYDVKM. This CDR3 is built from 14 residues. The V segment lost 4 bases and the J segment 4 bases; nucleotides outside the gene matches: 6. The CDR3 region is CASSSTGQIYGYTF. For the CDR3, the DNA is TGTGCCAGCAGTTCGACGGGACAGATCTATGGCTACACCTTC.

The rearrangement joins TRBV30 to TRBJ1-3; possibly TRBD1 for D (5 bases). The CDR3 is 11 amino acids. The germline gives CDR1 GTSNPN, CDR2 SVGIG (reference sequence). Between the trimmed V and J ends, which lost 5 bases and 9 bases, there was a span of 11 bases. CDR3 residues: CAWENGGTIYF. The CDR3, as DNA: TGTGCCTGGGAGAACGGGGGCACCATATATTTT.

V usage is TRBV5-1 and J usage is TRBJ1-1; unclear D gene. Germline assignment: CDR1 SGHRS and CDR2 YFSETQ. The CDR3 contains 13 residues. The V end lost 4 bases, the J end lost 0 bases, and 7 bases lay between the germline ends. CDR3 loop: CASSNSLNTEAFF. Written as DNA, the CDR3 is TGCGCCAGCAGCAACAGCCTGAACACTGAAGCTTTCTTT.

Written as DNA, the CDR3 is TGCGCCAGCAGCCAAGGCAGGGGCCAAGGGCCCTACAATGAGCAGTTCTTC. This gives the protein CASSQGRGQGPYNEQFF. V gene TRBV4-3 combines with J gene TRBJ2-1; D is perhaps TRBD1 (6 bases). Germline CDR1 reads LGHNA; CDR2 reads YSLEER. This CDR3 has 17 residues. The germline V and J ends were trimmed by 1 base and 2 bases, with 15 bases remaining between them.

The chain has TRBV7-9 and TRBJ2-7; TRBD2 matches at 11 bases. This CDR3 has 16 amino acids. CDR1 is SEHNR and CDR2 is FQNEAQ in the germline V gene (reference sequence). Losses at the gene ends were 3 bases for V and 5 bases for J; bases not matched to a gene: 9. The CDR3 sequence: CASSLGPLAGDNEQYF. The CDR3 bases are TGTGCCAGCAGCTTGGGGCCACTAGCGGGGGACAACGAGCAGTACTTC.

This chain uses TRBV7-8 with TRBJ1-5, with TRBD1 as a possible D gene (5 bases). This CDR3 is 16 amino acids long. The ends were cut back, 6 bases at V and 2 bases at J, with 17 bases in the middle. Germline V gene data show CDR1 as SGHVS and CDR2 as FQNEAQ. The CDR3 DNA reads TGTGCCAGCAGTTCCACGTGGGGGGTGGGCAATCAGCCCCAGCATTTT. Amino acids: CASSSTWGVGNQPQHF.

The chain couples TRBV18 to TRBJ1-2, with a weak D call TRBD1 (5 bases). Germline CDR1 is KGHSH and CDR2 is LQKENI. Trimming pared 6 bases from V and 0 bases from J, leaving 11 bases between. This CDR3 region has 14 residues. The CDR3 nucleotides are TGTGCCAGCTCGCGGGGGGAGACTAACTATGGCTACACCTTC. Translation: CASSRGETNYGYTF.

The CDR3 bases are TGTGCCAGCAAGGATAGCGGGGGTCCCGGGGAGCTGTTTTTT. Encoded protein: CASKDSGGPGELFF. The J gene is TRBJ2-2, the V gene TRBV6-6, with 9 positions matching TRBD2. Unmatched junction bases numbered 6, after V lost 7 bases and J lost 6 bases. Per germline, CDR1 MNHNY and CDR2 SVGAGI (reference sequence). The length of the CDR3 is 14 residues.

The rearrangement uses TRBV18 and TRBJ1-3; perhaps TRBD1 as D (6 bases). The length of the CDR3 is 16 residues. Germline V gene data show CDR1 as KGHSH and CDR2 as LQKENI. Trimming took 5 bases from V and 0 from J, leaving 14 bases between them. CDR3 sequence reads: CASSELTGLSGNTIYF. CDR3 coding DNA: TGTGCCAGCTCAGAATTGACAGGTCTCTCTGGAAACACCATATATTTT.

V gene TRBV28 combines with J gene TRBJ2-2; 11 bases agree with TRBD2. This CDR3 is 19 amino acids long. CDR1 MDHEN and CDR2 SYDVKM come from the germline V gene. With 6 bases clipped from V and 4 bases from J, the junction kept 16 bases outside the gene matches. The CDR3 loop is CASSPPPGVAGGRTGELFF. The CDR3, as DNA: TGTGCCAGCAGCCCTCCGCCGGGGGTAGCGGGGGGGCGCACCGGGGAGCTGTTTTTT. The full variable domain, with the rest looked up from reference TRBV28 and TRBJ2-2, is DVKVTQSSRYLVKRTGEKVFLECVQDMDHENMFWYRQDPGLGLRLIYFSYDVKMKEKGDIPEGYSVSREKKERFSLILESASTNQTSMYLCASSPPPGVAGGRTGELFFGEGSRLTVL.

The chain joins TRBV18 to TRBJ1-2; D ambiguous. The CDR3 totals 13 residues. V lost 4 bases and J lost 4, with 10 bases in between. The germline V gene has CDR1 KGHSH and CDR2 LQKENI. In nucleotides, the CDR3 is TGTGCCAGCTCACTACCTAACGGCTATGGCTACACCTTC. It codes for CASSLPNGYGYTF.

J is TRBJ1-6 and V is TRBV27, with TRBD1 as a possible D gene (5 bases). CDR1 is MNHEY, CDR2 SMNVEV, per germline (reference sequence). This CDR3 has 14 residues. The V and J ends lost 6 bases and 8 bases respectively, with 14 bases between them. For the CDR3, the DNA is TGTGCCAGCAGATTGACCTGGGGCGATTCACCCCTCCACTTT. Translating gives CASRLTWGDSPLHF.

This clone was detected a few times. The V gene is TRBV28, the J gene TRBJ1-2, with 9 bases fitting TRBD1. The CDR3 contains 14 residues. V lost 6 bases and J lost 5; bases outside the gene matches: 7. Germline V lookup: CDR1 MDHEN, CDR2 SYDVKM. The CDR3 DNA sequence: TGTGCCAGCAGGTCGACAGGGGGGCGGTATGGCTACACCTTC. Translation: CASRSTGGRYGYTF.

V is TRBV7-2 and J is TRBJ2-1; 13 bases map to TRBD2. V lost 1 base and J lost 7; bases outside the gene matches: 7. This CDR3 contains 17 residues. Germline V gene lookup returns CDR1 SGHTA and CDR2 FQGNSA. CDR3 in amino acids: CASSLVGTSGGGNEQFF. Written as DNA, the CDR3 is TGTGCCAGCAGCTTAGTCGGTACTAGCGGGGGGGGTAATGAGCAGTTCTTC.

This clone showed up just a few times. The genes are TRBV11-2 and TRBJ1-2, with a weak D call TRBD1 (5 bases). Trimming left V 6 bases short and J 6 bases short, with 17 bases between. Germline-derived CDR1 and CDR2 are SGHAT and FQNNGV. CDR3 length: 14 amino acids. The CDR3 sequence: CASSAGLSRDGYTF. Written as DNA, the CDR3 is TGTGCCAGCAGTGCGGGACTCTCAAGGGATGGCTACACCTTC. The full variable domain, completed using reference TRBV11-2 and TRBJ1-2, is EAGVAQSPRYKIIEKRQSVAFWCNPISGHATLYWYQQILGQGPKLLIQFQNNGVVDDSQLPKDRFSAERLKGVDSTLKIQPAKLEDSAVYLCASSAGLSRDGYTFGSGTRLTVV.

V gene TRBV7-2 combines with J gene TRBJ1-4; 7 bases are a match to TRBD1. This CDR3 has 15 amino acids. Germline CDR1 is SGHTA and CDR2 is FQGNSA. Unmatched junction bases numbered 7, after V lost 5 bases and J lost 4 bases. For the CDR3, the DNA is TGTGCCAGCAGCGTACGGGGGACAGTTAATGAAAAACTGTTTTTT. Residues: CASSVRGTVNEKLFF.

The chain employs TRBV3-1 (or the pseudogene TRBV3-2) and TRBJ2-5; 9 nucleotides match TRBD2. Germline values: CDR1 LGHDT, CDR2 YNNKEL (reference sequence). With 1 base clipped from V and 5 bases from J, the junction kept 5 bases outside the gene matches. This CDR3 has 15 residues. The chain's CDR3 is CASSQGTSEGETQYF. CDR3 DNA: TGTGCCAGCAGCCAAGGGACTAGCGAGGGGGAGACCCAGTACTTC.

V is TRBV28 and J is TRBJ2-1; 9 bases map to TRBD1. V was pared by 3 bases and J by 8 bases, with 8 bases of the junction left unmatched. Germline assignment: CDR1 MDHEN and CDR2 SYDVKM. This CDR3 comprises 15 residues. For the CDR3, the DNA is TGTGCCAGCAGTTTGGCCCGGGACAGGGCCCATGAGCAGTTCTTC. It specifies CASSLARDRAHEQFF.

The V gene is TRBV6-5, the J gene TRBJ1-6, with 8 bases matching TRBD1. J gave up 7 bases and V 5 bases, and 7 bases lay outside the gene matches. Germline CDR1 MNHEY, CDR2 SVGAGI. This CDR3 has 15 residues. CDR3 sequence reads: CASSPQGALNSPLHF. As DNA, the CDR3 is TGTGCCAGCAGTCCCCAGGGGGCTCTAAATTCACCCCTCCACTTT.

This clone showed up just once. V usage is TRBV5-4 and J usage is TRBJ1-1, with D perhaps TRBD1 (5 bases). Trimming stripped 0 bases from V and 1 base from J, with 10 bases between. The CDR3 has 15 residues. Germline CDR1 SGHNT, CDR2 YYREEE (reference sequence). CDR3 coding DNA: TGTGCCAGCAGCTTGGCCTCAACAGGGAACACTGAAGCTTTCTTT. The encoded protein is CASSLASTGNTEAFF.

This chain joins TRBV19 and TRBJ1-1; perhaps TRBD1 as D (6 bases). In germline, CDR1 is LNHDA, CDR2 SQIVND (reference sequence). With 4 bases removed from V and 6 bases from J, the gap between germline ends came to 12 bases. The CDR3 has 13 residues. CDR3 in amino acids: CASSSTGSPEAFF. The CDR3 DNA sequence: TGTGCCAGTAGTAGCACAGGGAGCCCTGAAGCTTTCTTT.

The rearrangement links TRBV5-1 to TRBJ2-2, with 9 nucleotides matching TRBD2. Germline CDR1 and CDR2: SGHRS and YFSETQ. Unmatched junction bases numbered 13, after V lost 0 bases and J lost 1 base. This CDR3 spans 20 amino acids. The chain's CDR3 is CASSLAGITKAGGNTGELFF. CDR3 nucleotide sequence: TGCGCCAGCAGCTTGGCCGGAATTACGAAAGCGGGGGGGAACACCGGGGAGCTGTTTTTT.

The chain is built from TRBV28 and TRBJ1-6; D remains ambiguous. V was pared by 5 bases and J by 1 base, with 9 bases between. There are 15 residues in the CDR3. Per germline, CDR1 MDHEN and CDR2 SYDVKM. The DNA for the CDR3 is TGTGCCAGCAGTGGTCCCGGGTCCTATAATTCACCCCTCCACTTT. Protein: CASSGPGSYNSPLHF.